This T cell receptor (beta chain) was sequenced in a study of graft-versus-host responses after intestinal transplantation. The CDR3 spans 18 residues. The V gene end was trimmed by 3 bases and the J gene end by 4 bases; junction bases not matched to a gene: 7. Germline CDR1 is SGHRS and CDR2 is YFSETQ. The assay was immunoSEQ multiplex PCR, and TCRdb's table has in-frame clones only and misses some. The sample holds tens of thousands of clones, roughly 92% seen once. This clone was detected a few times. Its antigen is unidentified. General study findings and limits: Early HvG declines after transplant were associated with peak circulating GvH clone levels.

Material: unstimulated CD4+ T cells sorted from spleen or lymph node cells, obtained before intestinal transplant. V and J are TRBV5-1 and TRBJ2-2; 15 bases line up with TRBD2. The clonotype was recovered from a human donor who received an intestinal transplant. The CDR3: CASSSGLAGGPRTGELFF. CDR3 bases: TGCGCCAGCAGCTCCGGACTAGCGGGAGGGCCACGCACCGGGGAGCTGTTTTTT.